The 10 T cell receptor beta chains in this list originate from one sample, sequenced in a study of T cell repertoires in cytomegalovirus infection. No antigens are known for them. TCRdb fed the reads into MiXCR, producing one record per CDR3 protein. The sample has about half a million distinct CDR3 sequences; 33% are singletons. Sequencing used cultured PBMCs, obtained from culture after CMV antigen stimulation. The receptors come from a human donor in good health (CMV status not recorded). Some clones in this sample may be carry-over from other donors' samples.

The V and J genes are TRBV28 and TRBJ2-1, with no clear D. V was shortened by 2 bases and J by 6 bases, with 14 bases between the two germline ends. Germline V gene data show CDR1 as MDHEN and CDR2 as SYDVKM. This CDR3 region has 15 residues. The CDR3 DNA reads TGTGCCAGCAGTTTAAGCCTAGGCCGGGTCAATGAGCAGTTCTTC. Translated: CASSLSLGRVNEQFF.

This clonotype was seen only a few times. This chain uses TRBV6-5 with TRBJ1-2; TRBD1 aligns across 8 bases. This CDR3 is built from 15 residues. With 7 bases clipped from V and 9 bases from J, the junction kept 16 bases outside the gene matches. Per germline, CDR1 MNHEY and CDR2 SVGAGI. DNA for the CDR3: TGTGCCAGCACCCCAACCGGCCCAGGGGGCAAGAGCTACACCTTC. This gives the protein CASTPTGPGGKSYTF.

This chain uses TRBV12-3 or TRBV12-4 with TRBJ2-7, with 9 bases identical to TRBD1. This CDR3 region has 14 residues. Trimming cost V 5 bases and J 4 bases; bases outside gene matches: 6. In DNA, the CDR3 is TGTGCCAGCAGTAAAGGGACAGGGATGTACGAGCAGTACTTC. Translated: CASSKGTGMYEQYF.

V and J are TRBV7-2 and TRBJ2-1, with D possibly matching TRBD2 (6 bases). Germline CDR1 SGHTA, CDR2 FQGNSA. Trimming stripped 2 bases from V and 10 bases from J, with 12 bases between. The CDR3 has 13 residues. The CDR3 spells CASSLRRGGEQFF. In DNA form, the CDR3 reads TGTGCCAGCAGCTTAAGAAGGGGAGGCGAGCAGTTCTTC.

Only a few counts were recorded for this clonotype. The J gene is TRBJ2-7, the V gene TRBV6-1, with D hard to call. CDR1 and CDR2 from the germline V gene are MNHNS and SASEGT. CDR3 length: 13 amino acids. The V gene lost 4 bases and the J gene lost 3 bases, with 10 bases spanning the gap. The DNA of the CDR3 is TGTGCCAGCAGTGCCTTGGAGTACTACGAGCAGTACTTC. Amino acid sequence: CASSALEYYEQYF.

The chain is built from TRBV27 and TRBJ2-3, with no clear D. Germline CDR1 is MNHEY and CDR2 is SMNVEV (reference sequence). Trimming stripped 1 base from V and 3 bases from J, with 5 bases between. The CDR3 is made up of 13 amino acids. The CDR3 DNA is TGTGCCAGCAGTTTATATACAACAGATACGCAGTATTTT. It encodes CASSLYTTDTQYF.

J is TRBJ2-1 and V is TRBV24-1, with 7 bases that match TRBD1. V lost 9 bases, J lost 0 bases, and 1 base stayed unmatched. The CDR3 has 13 residues. Germline CDR1 and CDR2: KGHDR and SFDVKD. The CDR3 region is CATRQGSYNEQFF. The CDR3 coding sequence is TGTGCCACCCGACAGGGCTCCTACAATGAGCAGTTCTTC.

The rearrangement joins TRBV7-2 to TRBJ1-5, with D possibly being TRBD1 (5 bases). The V gene's germline CDR1 is SGHTA and CDR2 FQGNSA. The CDR3 has 15 residues. Trimming took off 5 bases at V and 4 bases at J, with 15 bases between the two ends. DNA for the CDR3: TGTGCCAGCAGCCAGGGCGGGGTAGCAAATCAGCCCCAGCATTTT. Protein sequence: CASSQGGVANQPQHF.

The chain carries TRBV11-3 and TRBJ2-1; D possibly corresponds to TRBD2 (5 bases). V was trimmed by 4 bases and J by 8 bases, leaving 6 bases between them. Germline V lookup: CDR1 SGHNT, CDR2 YENEEA. The CDR3 has 11 residues. The CDR3 loop reads CASSSGYEQFF. The CDR3 nucleotides are TGTGCCAGCAGCTCGGGGTATGAGCAGTTCTTC. Filled out from reference TRBV11-3 and TRBJ2-1, the complete variable domain reads EAGVVQSPRYKIIEKKQPVAFWCNPISGHNTLYWYLQNLGQGPELLIRYENEEAVDDSQLPKDRFSAERLKGVDSTLKIQPAELGDSAVYLCASSSGYEQFFGPGTRLTVL.

This rearrangement joins TRBV19 to TRBJ1-3; TRBD1 aligns across 7 bases. This CDR3 contains 14 residues. CDR1 LNHDA and CDR2 SQIVND come from the germline V gene (reference sequence). Trimming took 7 bases from V and 0 from J; bases not matched to a gene: 3. The CDR3: CASTTGISGNTIYF. The CDR3 bases are TGTGCCAGTACGACAGGGATCTCTGGAAACACCATATATTTT.